This note documents a single T cell receptor beta chain sequence. Its specific antigen is unknown. Base quality data are lacking; no much larger clone is found one base away. TCRbeta CDR3 regions were amplified from genomic DNA by means of the immunoSEQ Assay, a bias-controlled multiplex PCR. In the original analysis: Within the assay, amplification of reference gene primers was used to estimate how many nucleated cells each sample contained. Sequence reads were collapsed and filtered to measure the absolute abundance of every unique TCRbeta CDR3 rearrangement. Productive Simpson clonality was computed per sample as the square root of Simpson's diversity index over productive rearrangements. TCRdb took this table from immuneACCESS and kept in-frame rearrangements with V and J called. Such tables lack part of the clones; where checked against another copy, unresolved V genes explain under half of the gap, and the rest is unexplained. V and J calls and clone size come straight from that table; D and trimming were deduced from the DNA. The sample table holds about 99,000 clones, of which 84% were seen once. The ten most abundant clones make up about 2% of the sample.

For this chain, trimming is 7 bases at the V end and 2 bases at the J end, and the number of junction bases without a gene match is 9. Via the germline V gene, CDR1 is MDHEN and CDR2 SYDVKM. The CDR3 holds 17 amino acids from the cysteine to the phenylalanine. The only DNA kept is the CDR3, 51 bases in frame from the first base. This entry comes from a study of blood T cell repertoires in COVID-19 (TCRdb year 2020). Describing the broader study: The collaborator samples originated in the United States, Italy and Spain and spanned the acute and convalescent phases of COVID-19. The prospective study material was composed of cDNA or gDNA derived from T cells, B-cell-depleted T cells, or PBMCs. Subjects who had been exposed to COVID-19, were actively infected with it, or had recovered from it provided the deeply sampled blood TCRbeta repertoires that made up the dataset. The repertoires were made available in a free public database intended to serve as a resource for research on the immune response to SARS-CoV-2. The samples were drawn from two sources: the first 160 participants of the ongoing ImmuneRACE study, and 950 to 1,500 subjects contributed by 6 global collaborators. The sample metadata nearly always contained a de-identified subject ID, COVID-19 status, age in years and sex. Where HLA class I and class II types were available, the types were taken from metadata supplied by the sample provider, not from assay-based typing.

Collaborating institutions collected whole blood in K2EDTA tubes following their own protocols. Collaborator samples were shipped for TCRbeta analysis as frozen whole blood, isolated PBMCs, or DNA extracted from either sample type. Paper-wide results and their limitations: The quantity of clinical and demographic metadata differed by source and by participant and was supplied without curation.

The sequenced sample consisted of peripheral blood. The TCR was taken from a man in his 70s with active or convalescent COVID-19. The sequence is built from TRBV28 and TRBJ1-6; 9 bases in the junction line up with TRBD1. The CDR3 protein is CASTRQRTGAYNSPLHF. At the DNA level, the sequence is TGTGCCAGCACCCGCCAAAGGACAGGGGCCTATAATTCACCCCTCCACTTT.